The T cell receptor (beta chain) described here comes from a study of T cell clonotyping in hematopoietic cell transplantation. Germline V gives CDR1 MNHEY, CDR2 SMNVEV (reference sequence). The ends were cut back, 0 bases at V and 1 base at J, with 7 bases in the middle. This CDR3 is 14 amino acids long. Method: immunoSEQ multiplex PCR; TCRdb's copy keeps in-frame clones and lacks some. Of about 36,000 clones in the sample, roughly 88% were seen once. As regards this clone: No antigen is known for it.

Regarding the study as a whole: No sorting was done, leaving CD4 and CD8 contributions mixed. Recipient TCR diversity dropped after transplant; expanded clonotypes rose from day 30 to 180.

The receptor was isolated from a woman between 40 and 50 years old in good health. Some clones in this sample may be carry-over from other donors' samples. The sequencing input was peripheral blood mononuclear cells. This sequence joins TRBV27 and TRBJ2-7; D gene ambiguous. CDR3 coding DNA: TGTGCCAGCAGTTTATCATTCGGATCCTACGAGCAGTACTTC. Protein: CASSLSFGSYEQYF.